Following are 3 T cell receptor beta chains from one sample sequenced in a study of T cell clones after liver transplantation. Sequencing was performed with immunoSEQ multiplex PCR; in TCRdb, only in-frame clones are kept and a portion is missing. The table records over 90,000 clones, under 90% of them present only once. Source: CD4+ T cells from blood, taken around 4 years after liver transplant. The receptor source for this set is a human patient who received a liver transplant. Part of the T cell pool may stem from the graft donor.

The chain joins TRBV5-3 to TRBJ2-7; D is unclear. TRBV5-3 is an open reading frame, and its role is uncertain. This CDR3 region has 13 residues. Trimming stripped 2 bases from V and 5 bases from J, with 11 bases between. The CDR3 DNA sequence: TGTGCCAGAAGCTTACAATCGGCACACGAGCAGTACTTC. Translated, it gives CARSLQSAHEQYF.

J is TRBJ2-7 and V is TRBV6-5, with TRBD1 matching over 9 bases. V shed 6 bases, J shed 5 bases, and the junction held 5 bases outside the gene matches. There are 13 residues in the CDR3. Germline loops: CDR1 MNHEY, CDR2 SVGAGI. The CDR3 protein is CASRGTGRHEQYF. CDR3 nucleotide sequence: TGTGCCAGCAGAGGGACAGGGCGGCACGAGCAGTACTTC.

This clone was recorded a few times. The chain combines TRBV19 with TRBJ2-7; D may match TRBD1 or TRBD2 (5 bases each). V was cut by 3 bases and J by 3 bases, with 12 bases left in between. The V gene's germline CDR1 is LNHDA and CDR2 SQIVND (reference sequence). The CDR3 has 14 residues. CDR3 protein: CASSMGVVNYEQYF. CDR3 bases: TGTGCCAGTAGTATGGGGGTAGTGAACTACGAGCAGTACTTC.